Following are 21 T cell receptor beta chains from one sample sequenced in a study of identical twins (dated by TCRdb to 2016 to 2018). Library construction relied on 5' RACE. Sequencing was carried out with an Illumina HiSeq 2000. The raw public data were reprocessed by TCRdb itself: fastp quality trimming at Q25, MiXCR clonotype calling, in-frame beta chains only. Identical CDR3 proteins give one entry, which carries the most common genes and DNA. This sample comprises under 400,000 distinct CDR3 sequences, about 9% of them detected only once. 8% to 10% of the sample lies in the top ten. Sample: naive T cells sorted from blood. The cell subset or site label here, explained by the study, means: cells isolated with a human naive T-cell isolation kit. The receptors here all came from a woman aged 50 to 60 in good health.

This clonotype has at least ten counts. The genes are TRBV6-5 and TRBJ1-5, with D unclear. The CDR3 consists of 14 residues. Trimming removed 2 bases at V and 1 base at J, with 6 bases between. Germline assignment: CDR1 MNHEY and CDR2 SVGAGI. DNA for the CDR3: TGTGCCAGCAGTTACGCGGGAAGCAATCAGCCCCAGCATTTT. It encodes CASSYAGSNQPQHF.

This clonotype was counted many times. This chain connects TRBV12-3 or TRBV12-4 to TRBJ2-7; 9 positions agree with TRBD2. CDR3 length: 15 amino acids. The junction had 9 bases not matched to a gene; V was cut back by 6 bases and J by 3 bases. The CDR3 protein is CASSAPGTSHYEQYF. CDR3 in DNA: TGTGCCAGCAGCGCTCCCGGGACTAGCCACTACGAGCAGTACTTC.

V gene TRBV27 combines with J gene TRBJ2-1; D may be TRBD1 or TRBD2 (5 bases each). CDR1 and CDR2 from the germline V gene are MNHEY and SMNVEV (reference sequence). Trimming took off 3 bases at V and 2 bases at J, with 20 bases between the two ends. The CDR3 is 18 amino acids. The CDR3 sequence: CASSLRQGVNRAYNEQFF. CDR3 bases: TGTGCCAGCAGTTTGAGGCAGGGAGTGAACCGGGCCTACAATGAGCAGTTCTTC.

In this sample, this clonotype turned up a few times. The V call is TRBV3-1, the J call TRBJ2-1, with TRBD2 matching 11 bases. The V segment lost 3 bases and the J segment 7 bases; nucleotides outside the gene matches: 5. Germline CDR1 reads LGHDT; CDR2 reads YNNKEL (reference sequence). The CDR3 has 15 residues. CDR3 bases: TGTGCCAGCAGCCAGGGACTAGCGGCCTGGAATGAGCAGTTCTTC. As protein: CASSQGLAAWNEQFF.

This clonotype appeared a few times. The chain recombines TRBV7-9 with TRBJ2-1; TRBD2 aligns across 10 bases. Germline V CDR1 and CDR2: SEHNR, FQNEAQ (reference sequence). This CDR3 has 16 residues. The junction had 13 bases not matched to a gene; V was cut back by 5 bases and J by 9 bases. The CDR3 loop reads CASSKDLLAGVAEQFF. The CDR3 coding sequence is TGTGCCAGCAGCAAAGATCTTCTAGCGGGAGTAGCTGAGCAGTTCTTC. Based on the CDR3 plus reference TRBV7-9 and TRBJ2-1, the full variable domain is DTGVSQNPRHKITKRGQNVTFRCDPISEHNRLYWYRQTLGQGPEFLTYFQNEAQLEKSRLLSDRFSAERPKGSFSTLEIQRTEQGDSAMYLCASSKDLLAGVAEQFFGPGTRLTVL.

This clonotype was recorded many times. The rearrangement joins TRBV20-1 to TRBJ2-1; 8 nucleotides agree with TRBD2. This CDR3 comprises 17 residues. The J segment lost 0 bases and the V segment lost 0 bases, leaving 7 bases of the junction unmatched. CDR1 is DFQATT, CDR2 SNEGSKA, per germline (reference sequence). The CDR3 spells CSARDRLARSSYNEQFF. The CDR3 DNA reads TGCAGTGCTAGAGATAGACTAGCGAGAAGCTCCTACAATGAGCAGTTCTTC.

This clonotype was seen more than once but under ten times. The chain employs TRBV29-1 and TRBJ1-5; 7 bases line up with TRBD1. The CDR3 length is 14 residues. Losses at the gene ends were 7 bases for V and 1 base for J; bases not matched to a gene: 7. CDR1 and CDR2 from the germline V gene are SQVTM and ANQGSEA. CDR3 protein: CSALLGGSNQPQHF. The CDR3 DNA reads TGCAGCGCCTTACTAGGGGGCAGCAATCAGCCCCAGCATTTT.

This clonotype was counted between two and nine times. The rearrangement joins TRBV29-1 to TRBJ2-3; maybe TRBD2 (5 bases). V lost 5 bases, J lost 1 base, and 10 bases lay in between. CDR1 is SQVTM, CDR2 ANQGSEA, per germline. CDR3 length: 13 residues. CDR3 protein: CSVSVGGTDTQYF. The CDR3 DNA reads TGCAGCGTTTCGGTGGGAGGCACAGATACGCAGTATTTT.

This chain uses TRBV2 with TRBJ1-1; D not resolved. V was shortened by 4 bases and J by 2 bases, with 5 bases between the two germline ends. Germline CDR1 SNHLY, CDR2 FYNNEI. The CDR3 spans 12 residues. CDR3 amino acids: CASSAANTEAFF. The DNA for the CDR3 is TGTGCCAGCAGTGCGGCAAACACTGAAGCTTTCTTT.

This clonotype was detected only a few times. The chain couples TRBV20-1 to TRBJ2-7; D call uncertain. The ends were cut back, 1 base at V and 1 base at J, with 8 bases in the middle. This CDR3 spans 13 amino acids. Per germline, CDR1 DFQATT and CDR2 SNEGSKA (reference sequence). The CDR3 region has the DNA TGCAGTGCTAGAGGGGAATGGTCCTACGAGCAGTACTTC. It encodes CSARGEWSYEQYF.

This chain joins TRBV5-1 and TRBJ2-3; TRBD2 is a possible D gene (5 bases). The CDR3 is 16 amino acids. The V end lost 3 bases, the J end lost 0 bases, and 14 bases lay between the germline ends. Germline V gene data show CDR1 as SGHRS and CDR2 as YFSETQ. DNA for the CDR3: TGCGCCAGCAGCTGGGCGAGAGGCGGGAGCACAGATACGCAGTATTTT. Its protein is CASSWARGGSTDTQYF.

The genes are TRBV12-3 or TRBV12-4 and TRBJ2-1; D is possibly TRBD1 (6 bases). There are 13 residues in the CDR3. V shed 6 bases and J shed 7 bases, with 13 bases lying between them. The CDR3 protein is CASSRGRGNEQFF. CDR3 nucleotide sequence: TGTGCCAGCAGCCGGGGCAGGGGAAATGAGCAGTTCTTC.

This clonotype has more than one count but fewer than ten. The V gene is TRBV5-1, the J gene TRBJ2-1, with D possibly matching TRBD2 (5 bases). The germline V gene encodes CDR1 SGHRS and CDR2 YFSETQ. CDR3 length: 13 residues. With 6 bases removed from V and 7 bases from J, the gap between germline ends came to 14 bases. DNA for the CDR3: TGCGCCAGCACCCTGGAGATAGCGAATGAGCAGTTCTTC. Translation gives CASTLEIANEQFF. The full variable domain, its missing parts supplied by reference TRBV5-1 and TRBJ2-1, is KAGVTQTPRYLIKTRGQQVTLSCSPISGHRSVSWYQQTPGQGLQFLFEYFSETQRNKGNFPGRFSGRQFSNSRSEMNVSTLELGDSALYLCASTLEIANEQFFGPGTRLTVL.

This clonotype occurred a few times. This rearrangement joins TRBV11-2 to TRBJ2-3; D is unclear. V dropped 0 bases and J dropped 6 bases, with 7 bases sitting between them. There are 13 residues in the CDR3. CDR1 and CDR2 from the germline V gene are SGHAT and FQNNGV. The CDR3 coding sequence is TGTGCCAGCAGCTTAGATCCAGCGGATACGCAGTATTTT. As protein: CASSLDPADTQYF.

This clonotype was picked up a small number of times. The chain carries TRBV29-1 and TRBJ2-1; 7 nucleotides match TRBD1. The length of the CDR3 is 15 residues. The trim removed 7 bases at V and 0 bases at J, leaving 9 bases unmatched. CDR1 and CDR2 (germline): SQVTM, ANQGSEA. CDR3 amino acids: CSAPGRGRSYNEQFF. CDR3 nucleotides: TGCAGCGCCCCGGGAAGGGGGCGCTCCTACAATGAGCAGTTCTTC.

There are a few counts of this clonotype. The chain recombines TRBV5-1 with TRBJ1-1, with D possibly matching TRBD1 (5 bases). Trimming took 4 bases from V and 7 from J, leaving 11 bases between them. The CDR3 totals 12 residues. Germline V gene data show CDR1 as SGHRS and CDR2 as YFSETQ. CDR3 bases: TGCGCCAGCAGCCGGGGCGCGGGTGAAGCTTTCTTT. Its translation: CASSRGAGEAFF.

This clonotype was recorded at least ten times. The chain employs TRBV12-3 or TRBV12-4 and TRBJ2-1; 13 nucleotides align to TRBD2. The V and J ends lost 10 bases and 8 bases, in that order; junction bases with no gene match: 8. CDR3 length: 14 residues. The CDR3 loop reads CATYTSGRGDEQFF. CDR3 nucleotides: TGTGCCACCTACACTAGCGGGAGGGGGGATGAGCAGTTCTTC.

This clonotype was picked up a small number of times. A much larger clone sits a single nucleotide away, making a read error possible. CDR3 amino acids: CASTPGGSSYEQYF. The CDR3 bases are TGTGCCAGCACCCCGGGGGGGAGCTCCTACGAGCAGTACTTC. V gene TRBV3-1 combines with J gene TRBJ2-7; TRBD2 matches 8 bases. CDR1 is LGHDT, CDR2 YNNKEL, per germline (reference sequence). CDR3 length: 14 residues. Unmatched junction bases numbered 5, after V lost 7 bases and J lost 0 bases.

In its sample, this clonotype was seen a few times. The rearrangement joins TRBV10-3 to TRBJ2-1; 7 bases are shared with TRBD2. The V segment lost 6 bases and the J segment 9 bases; nucleotides outside the gene matches: 11. Per germline, CDR1 ENHRY and CDR2 SYGVKD. This CDR3 spans 14 amino acids. The CDR3 sequence is CAIRGGRALSEQFF. CDR3 nucleotide sequence: TGTGCCATCAGAGGCGGGAGAGCGCTTAGTGAGCAGTTCTTC.

This clonotype showed up just a few times. The genes are TRBV4-1 and TRBJ2-1; 9 bases match TRBD2. Trimming at V came to 2 bases and at J to 0 bases, leaving 5 bases not matched to a gene. The CDR3 has 17 residues. Germline CDR1 and CDR2: MGHRA and YSYEKL. The CDR3 loop reads CASSQIAGDLSYNEQFF. DNA of the CDR3: TGCGCCAGCAGCCAAATAGCGGGAGATCTCTCCTACAATGAGCAGTTCTTC.

This clonotype was picked up many times. V is TRBV5-1 and J is TRBJ2-7, with 9 bases matching TRBD2. Germline CDR1 is SGHRS and CDR2 is YFSETQ. The CDR3 has 16 amino acids. V lost 4 bases and J lost 2; bases outside the gene matches: 10. In DNA form, the CDR3 reads TGCGCCAGCAGCGCGGGGACTAGCCGATACCCCTACGAGCAGTACGTC. Translating it yields CASSAGTSRYPYEQYV.